What follows is one T cell receptor beta chain and its context. No antigen is known for it. Starting from PBMCs, sorting isolated CD4+ and CD8+ T cells. This sample stems from a study of CD8+ T cells in alopecia areata. Study background: Tofacitinib administration to treated patients was oral, at 5 to 10 mg twice daily.

RNA, once extracted, was reverse transcribed into cDNA for use as the sequencing template. Sequencing was performed with immunoSEQ multiplex PCR; in TCRdb, only in-frame clones are kept and a portion is missing. The data contain 120,000 to 150,000 clones, about nine tenths of them seen just once; the ten biggest clones take up more than 13%. The germline CDR1 and CDR2 sequences are MNHEY and SMNVEV (reference sequence). The CDR3 loop spans 14 amino acids. Trimming took 2 bases from V and 3 from J, leaving 11 bases between them. General study findings and limits: Scalp lesions, especially in alopecia totalis/universalis, had higher clonality than normal scalp.

Sequenced material: CD8+ T cells sorted from blood, taken at week 0. J is TRBJ2-7 and V is TRBV27; D perhaps matches TRBD2 (6 bases). This TCR was recovered from a human donor with alopecia areata. CDR3 DNA sequence: TGTGCCAGCAGTTTAGGACGGGAGCACTACGAGCAGTACTTC. The encoded protein is CASSLGREHYEQYF.